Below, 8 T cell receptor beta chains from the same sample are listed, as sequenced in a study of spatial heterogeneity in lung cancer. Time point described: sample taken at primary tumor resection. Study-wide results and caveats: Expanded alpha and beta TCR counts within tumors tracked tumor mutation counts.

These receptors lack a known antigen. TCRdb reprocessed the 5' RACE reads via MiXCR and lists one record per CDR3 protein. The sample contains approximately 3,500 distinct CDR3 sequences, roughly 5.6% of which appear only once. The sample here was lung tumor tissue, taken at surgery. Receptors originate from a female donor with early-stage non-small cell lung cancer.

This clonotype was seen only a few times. The CDR3 reads CASSQWTGSNEQYF. For the CDR3, the DNA is TGCGCCAGCAGCCAATGGACAGGGAGCAACGAGCAGTACTTC. This chain connects TRBV4-3 to TRBJ2-7; 8 bases align to TRBD1. The germline V gene encodes CDR1 LGHNA and CDR2 YSLEER. The CDR3 runs 14 residues. With V trimmed by 2 bases and J by 5 bases, 5 bases remained unmatched.

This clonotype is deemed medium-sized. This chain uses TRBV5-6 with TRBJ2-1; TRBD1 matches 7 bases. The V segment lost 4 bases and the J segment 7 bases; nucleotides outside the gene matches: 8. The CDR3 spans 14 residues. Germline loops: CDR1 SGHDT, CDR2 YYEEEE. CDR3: CASSLPTGTNEQFF. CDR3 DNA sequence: TGTGCCAGCAGCCTCCCGACAGGGACAAATGAGCAGTTCTTC. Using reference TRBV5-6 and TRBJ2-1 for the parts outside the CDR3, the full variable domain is DAGVTQSPTHLIKTRGQQVTLRCSPKSGHDTVSWYQQALGQGPQFIFQYYEEEERQRGNFPDRFSGHQFPNYSSELNVNALLLGDSALYLCASSLPTGTNEQFFGPGTRLTVL.

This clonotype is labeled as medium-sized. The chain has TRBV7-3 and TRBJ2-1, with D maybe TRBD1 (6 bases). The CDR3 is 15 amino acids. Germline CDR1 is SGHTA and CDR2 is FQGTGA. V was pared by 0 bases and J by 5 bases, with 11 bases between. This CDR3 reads CASSLTRDTNNEQFF. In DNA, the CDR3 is TGTGCCAGCAGCTTAACCCGGGACACCAACAATGAGCAGTTCTTC. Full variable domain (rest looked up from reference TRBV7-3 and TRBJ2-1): GAGVSQTPSNKVTEKGKYVELRCDPISGHTALYWYRQSLGQGPEFLIYFQGTGAADDSGLPNDRFFAVRPEGSVSTLKIQRTERGDSAVYLCASSLTRDTNNEQFFGPGTRLTVL.

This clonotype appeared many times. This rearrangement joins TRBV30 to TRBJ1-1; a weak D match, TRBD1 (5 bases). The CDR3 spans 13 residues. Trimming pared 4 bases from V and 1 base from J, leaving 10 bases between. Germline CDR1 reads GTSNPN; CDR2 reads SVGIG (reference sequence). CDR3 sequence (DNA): TGTGCCTGGAATGGGCAGGGGAACACTGAAGCTTTCTTT. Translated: CAWNGQGNTEAFF.

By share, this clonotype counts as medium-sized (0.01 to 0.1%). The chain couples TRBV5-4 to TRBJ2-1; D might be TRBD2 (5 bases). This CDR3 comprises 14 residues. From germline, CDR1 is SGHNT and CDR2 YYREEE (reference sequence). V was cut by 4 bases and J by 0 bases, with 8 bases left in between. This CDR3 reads CASSPAGSYNEQFF. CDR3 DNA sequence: TGTGCCAGCAGCCCGGCGGGCTCCTACAATGAGCAGTTCTTC.

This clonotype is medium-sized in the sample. As DNA, the CDR3 is TGCAGTGCTAGAACCATGAATTCACCCCTCCACTTT. Translated, it gives CSARTMNSPLHF. This chain joins TRBV20-1 and TRBJ1-6, with D uncertain. The V gene lost 2 bases and the J gene lost 7 bases, with 6 bases spanning the gap. CDR1 DFQATT and CDR2 SNEGSKA come from the germline V gene (reference sequence). The CDR3 covers 12 residues.

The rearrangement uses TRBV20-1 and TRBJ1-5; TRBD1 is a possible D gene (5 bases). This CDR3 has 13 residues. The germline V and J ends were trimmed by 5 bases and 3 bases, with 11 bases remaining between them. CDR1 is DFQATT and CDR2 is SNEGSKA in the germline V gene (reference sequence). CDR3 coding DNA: TGCAGTGCTGAGGCGGGGCACAATCAGCCCCAGCATTTT. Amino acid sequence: CSAEAGHNQPQHF.

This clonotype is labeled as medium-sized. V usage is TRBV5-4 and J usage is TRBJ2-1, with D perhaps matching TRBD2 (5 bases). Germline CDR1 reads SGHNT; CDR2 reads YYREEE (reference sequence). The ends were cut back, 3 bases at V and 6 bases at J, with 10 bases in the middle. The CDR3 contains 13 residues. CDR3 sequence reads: CASSSPLVNEQFF. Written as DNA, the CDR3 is TGTGCCAGCAGCTCACCACTAGTCAATGAGCAGTTCTTC.